This TCR beta chain came from a study of PD-1 blockade in classical Hodgkin lymphoma. As regards this clone: As yet, its antigen is unknown.

The time point: cycle 4 day 1 (C4D1), after less than 7 weeks of nivolumab. No patient escaped relapse after autologous stem cell transplantation, and brentuximab vedotin exposure varied. The CD4+ T cells used were purified from thawed PBMCs through magnetic negative selection. The CDR3 length is 14 residues. CDR1 and CDR2 from the germline V gene are GTSNPN and SVGIG (reference sequence). V shed 2 bases and J 5 bases; nucleotides not matched to a gene: 7. Overall study results and limits: Newly diagnosed patients reportedly trailed healthy donors in baseline TCR diversity.

Only in-frame clones appear in the TCRdb table, and some are missing; sequencing was by immunoSEQ multiplex PCR. Counted here are tens of thousands of clones, 92% occurring once; the ten biggest clones make up roughly 0.29%. This sequence was found in a human donor with classical Hodgkin lymphoma. The V gene is TRBV30, the J gene TRBJ2-3, with 7 bases identical to TRBD2. The sequencing used CD4+ T cells from blood, collected before the fourth cycle of nivolumab. CDR3 region: CAWSRVVAGDTQYF. The CDR3 DNA follows: TGTGCCTGGAGTCGGGTGGTAGCGGGAGATACGCAGTATTTT.